This is a list of T cell receptor beta chains from one sample in a study of blood T cells in healthy people across ages. TCRdb re-called the 5' RACE reads through MiXCR, storing one row per CDR3 protein. The sample yields 760,000 or so distinct CDR3 sequences, roughly 25% seen once. These data also featured in a second study, about T cells of mothers and their children.

The sample was blood. These receptor sequences come from a boy between 10 and 17 years old in good health. The CDR3 runs from the conserved cysteine through the conserved F or W. The order of the fields is V gene, D gene, J gene, clone size, CDR3 protein, CDR3 DNA. D genes are given only for firm matches. Some rows mark clone size as missing; the rest say once, few, many or name a class of expanded clone.

V gene: TRBV28; D gene: TRBD2; J gene: TRBJ2-7; clone size: .; CDR3 protein: CASSAQLAGEFYEQYF; CDR3 DNA: TGTGCCAGCAGCGCTCAACTAGCGGGAGAATTCTACGAGCAGTACTTC
V gene: TRBV27; D gene: .; J gene: TRBJ2-7; clone size: .; CDR3 protein: CASSLSGWSTYEQYF; CDR3 DNA: TGTGCCAGCAGTTTATCGGGCTGGAGTACCTACGAGCAGTACTTC
V gene: TRBV4-3; D gene: .; J gene: TRBJ1-3; clone size: .; CDR3 protein: CASSQNRNPGNTIYF; CDR3 DNA: TGCGCCAGCAGCCAGAACAGGAACCCTGGAAACACCATATATTTT
V gene: TRBV20-1; D gene: .; J gene: TRBJ1-1; clone size: .; CDR3 protein: CSARDWERAFF; CDR3 DNA: TGCAGTGCGAGGGACTGGGAGAGGGCTTTCTTT
V gene: TRBV20-1; D gene: .; J gene: TRBJ1-4; clone size: few; CDR3 protein: CSARDKHWAANEKLFF; CDR3 DNA: TGCAGTGCTAGAGATAAACATTGGGCGGCTAATGAAAAACTGTTTTTT
V gene: TRBV9; D gene: TRBD2; J gene: TRBJ2-1; clone size: .; CDR3 protein: CASTPRGAGGNEQFF; CDR3 DNA: TGTGCCAGCACCCCGAGGGGAGCGGGAGGCAATGAGCAGTTCTTC
V gene: TRBV20-1; D gene: .; J gene: TRBJ2-5; clone size: few; CDR3 protein: CSARVWQGGQETQYF; CDR3 DNA: TGCAGTGCTAGAGTATGGCAGGGGGGGCAAGAGACCCAGTACTTC
V gene: TRBV5-1; D gene: .; J gene: TRBJ2-4; clone size: once; CDR3 protein: CASSLGESNAKNIQYF; CDR3 DNA: TGCGCCAGCAGTTTGGGGGAGTCAAACGCCAAAAACATTCAGTACTTC
V gene: TRBV14; D gene: .; J gene: TRBJ2-1; clone size: .; CDR3 protein: CASSHLGRPPYNEQFF; CDR3 DNA: TGTGCCAGCAGCCACCTTGGTAGGCCCCCCTACAATGAGCAGTTCTTC
V gene: TRBV10-3; D gene: .; J gene: TRBJ1-1; clone size: .; CDR3 protein: CAISPGVNTEAFF; CDR3 DNA: TGTGCCATCAGTCCAGGGGTTAACACTGAAGCTTTCTTT
V gene: TRBV4-1; D gene: .; J gene: TRBJ2-1; clone size: few; CDR3 protein: CASSHLGQNNEQFF; CDR3 DNA: TGCGCCAGCAGCCACTTGGGGCAGAACAATGAGCAGTTCTTC
V gene: TRBV6-4; D gene: TRBD2; J gene: TRBJ2-1; clone size: many; CDR3 protein: CASSGLAGDNEQFF; CDR3 DNA: TGTGCCAGCAGTGGACTAGCGGGAGACAATGAGCAGTTCTTC
V gene: TRBV24-1; D gene: TRBD1; J gene: TRBJ2-2; clone size: few; CDR3 protein: CATSVGTGFTGELFF; CDR3 DNA: TGTGCCACCAGTGTGGGGACAGGATTCACCGGGGAGCTGTTTTTT
V gene: TRBV4-1; D gene: .; J gene: TRBJ1-3; clone size: few; CDR3 protein: CASSQDPGGPLNSGNTIYF; CDR3 DNA: TGCGCCAGCAGCCAAGATCCGGGCGGCCCGCTGAACTCTGGAAACACCATATATTTT
V gene: TRBV12-3/TRBV12-4; D gene: .; J gene: TRBJ2-7; clone size: .; CDR3 protein: CASSAGTAAEQYF; CDR3 DNA: TGTGCCAGCAGTGCCGGGACCGCCGCCGAGCAGTACTTC
V gene: TRBV5-6; D gene: TRBD1; J gene: TRBJ2-1; clone size: .; CDR3 protein: CASSFDDRGVNEQFF; CDR3 DNA: TGTGCCAGCAGCTTCGACGACAGGGGTGTCAATGAGCAGTTCTTC
V gene: TRBV12-3/TRBV12-4; D gene: TRBD1; J gene: TRBJ1-1; clone size: .; CDR3 protein: CASILQGAYTEAFF; CDR3 DNA: TGTGCCAGCATTCTACAGGGGGCGTACACTGAAGCTTTCTTT
V gene: TRBV6-5; D gene: .; J gene: TRBJ2-1; clone size: .; CDR3 protein: CASRRGTPYNEQFF; CDR3 DNA: TGTGCCAGCAGACGGGGAACCCCCTACAATGAGCAGTTCTTC
V gene: TRBV25-1; D gene: .; J gene: TRBJ2-3; clone size: few; CDR3 protein: CASSGGGTDTQYF; CDR3 DNA: TGTGCCAGCAGTGGGGGGGGCACAGATACGCAGTATTTT
V gene: TRBV20-1; D gene: .; J gene: TRBJ2-4; clone size: few; CDR3 protein: CSARDGQEPYF; CDR3 DNA: TGCAGTGCTAGAGATGGTCAGGAACCGTACTTC
V gene: TRBV5-4; D gene: .; J gene: TRBJ2-5; clone size: .; CDR3 protein: CASSLVQEQETQYF; CDR3 DNA: TGTGCCAGCAGCTTAGTACAGGAACAAGAGACCCAGTACTTC
V gene: TRBV10-3; D gene: TRBD1; J gene: TRBJ2-7; clone size: .; CDR3 protein: CAISGGTAEQYF; CDR3 DNA: TGTGCCATCAGTGGGGGGACAGCCGAGCAGTACTTC